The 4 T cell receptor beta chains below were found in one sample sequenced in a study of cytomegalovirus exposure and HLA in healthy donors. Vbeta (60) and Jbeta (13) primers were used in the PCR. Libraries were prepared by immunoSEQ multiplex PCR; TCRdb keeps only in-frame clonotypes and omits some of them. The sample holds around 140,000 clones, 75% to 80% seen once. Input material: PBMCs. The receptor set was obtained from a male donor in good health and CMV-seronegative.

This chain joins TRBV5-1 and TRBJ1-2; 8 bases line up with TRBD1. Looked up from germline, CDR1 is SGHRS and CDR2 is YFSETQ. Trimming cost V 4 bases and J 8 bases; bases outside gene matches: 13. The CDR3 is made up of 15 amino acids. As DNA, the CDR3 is TGCGCCAGCAGCCCCGGACAGGGACGTTCGAGGGGCTACACCTTC. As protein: CASSPGQGRSRGYTF.

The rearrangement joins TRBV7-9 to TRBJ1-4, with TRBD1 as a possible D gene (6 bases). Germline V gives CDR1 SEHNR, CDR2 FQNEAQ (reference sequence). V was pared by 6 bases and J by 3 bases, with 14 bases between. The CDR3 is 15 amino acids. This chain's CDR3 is CASSPPGAANEKLFF. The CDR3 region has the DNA TGTGCCAGCAGTCCACCAGGGGCAGCTAATGAAAAACTGTTTTTT. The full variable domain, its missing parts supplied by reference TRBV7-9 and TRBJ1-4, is DTGVSQNPRHKITKRGQNVTFRCDPISEHNRLYWYRQTLGQGPEFLTYFQNEAQLEKSRLLSDRFSAERPKGSFSTLEIQRTEQGDSAMYLCASSPPGAANEKLFFGSGTQLSVL.

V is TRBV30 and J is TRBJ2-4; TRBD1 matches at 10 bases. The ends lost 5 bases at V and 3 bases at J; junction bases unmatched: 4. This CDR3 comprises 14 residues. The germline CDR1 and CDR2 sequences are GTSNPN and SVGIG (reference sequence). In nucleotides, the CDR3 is TGTGCCTGGGACAGGGGGCTCGGCAAAAACATTCAGTACTTC. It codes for CAWDRGLGKNIQYF.

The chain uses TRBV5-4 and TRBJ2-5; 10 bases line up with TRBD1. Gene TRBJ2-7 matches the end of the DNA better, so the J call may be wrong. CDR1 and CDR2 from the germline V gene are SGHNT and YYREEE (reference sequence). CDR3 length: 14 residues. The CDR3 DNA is TGTGCCAGCAGCTCAAGGGGACAGGGGTACGAGCAGTACTTC. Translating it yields CASSSRGQGYEQYF.